This T cell receptor beta chain emerged from a study of post-analysis software for immune sequencing data. Findings and caveats of the study: Multiple sclerosis patients had significantly lower normalized Chao1 diversity than controls. Roughly five TRBV segments were significantly more frequent in patients than in controls. TRBV5-6, TRBV5-1 and TRBV20-1 were among these segments.

Each TCR beta cDNA library carried unique molecular identifiers. Input amounts of roughly 0.9 to 10 million T cells were used. These gave roughly 0.5 million cDNA molecules, so each molecule approximated one T cell. TCRdb redid the calling of the PCR reads with MiXCR, one entry per CDR3 protein. The table shows hundreds of thousands of distinct CDR3 sequences, with roughly 27% occurring only once. For this clonotype: What it binds is not known.

The V gene lost 3 bases and the J gene lost 5 bases, with 5 bases spanning the gap. CDR3 length: 12 amino acids. Germline values: CDR1 SEHNR, CDR2 FQNEAQ (reference sequence). This receptor was obtained from a girl between 10 and 17 years old with multiple sclerosis. The chain is built from TRBV7-9 and TRBJ2-1; D uncertain. The sample taken for sequencing was blood. CDR3 nucleotides: TGTGCCAGCAGCTTTGGGGACAATGAGCAGTTCTTC. It codes for CASSFGDNEQFF. Variable domain in full (rest from reference TRBV7-9 and TRBJ2-1): DTGVSQNPRHKITKRGQNVTFRCDPISEHNRLYWYRQTLGQGPEFLTYFQNEAQLEKSRLLSDRFSAERPKGSFSTLEIQRTEQGDSAMYLCASSFGDNEQFFGPGTRLTVL.